This TCR beta chain was captured by sequencing in a study of Tregs in tolerant kidney transplant recipients. Study as a whole: Recipients received nonmyeloablative bone marrow transplants from related graft donors, with transient mixed chimerism.

A word on this clone: The antigen remains unidentified. The read finishes 3 residues shy of the CDR3 end, and the germline J gene is used to complete it.

Regarding the study as a whole: No direct test of biological reproducibility was done here. The most relevant donor-specific Treg TCRbeta repertoire apparently came from expansion with activated donor B cells. Few patients were studied, so findings need validation in larger groups.

Here immunoSEQ multiplex PCR was the method, and the copy in TCRdb shows in-frame clones only, minus some. The sample table sets out tens of thousands of clones. The CDR3 is 15 amino acids. J was trimmed by 0 bases and V by 8 bases; bases with no gene match: 4. Germline CDR1 is SNHLY and CDR2 is FYNNEI. This TCR derives from a human donor who received a combined kidney and bone marrow transplant. The J gene is TRBJ2-3, the V gene TRBV2; 11 bases align to TRBD2. This sample comprised CD8+ T cells from blood, obtained before the transplant. CDR3 DNA (partial): TGTGCCAGCGGAGTAGCGGGAGGGAGCACAGATACG. Translating it yields CASGVAGGSTDT. From start to end, the CDR3 is CASGVAGGSTDTQYF.